The subject of this entry is one T cell receptor beta chain. Antigen specificity is unknown. CDR1 is ENHRY and CDR2 is SYGVKD in the germline V gene. The CDR3 consists of 14 residues. Trimming removed 7 bases at V and 2 bases at J, with 12 bases between. Splitting of CD4+ cells produced CD45RA+ naive and CD45RA-negative memory subsets. Some clones are missing from TCRdb's copy, which holds only in-frame ones; the method was immunoSEQ multiplex PCR. The sample comprises roughly 1 million clones, about 84% of which are singletons, and 0.5% to 0.6% rests with the top ten. These data belong to a study of shared clonotypes between healthy human individuals. Study outcomes and limitations: Shared clonotypes: 4.5% to 6% naive CD4, roughly 4% naive CD8, about 2.5% memory CD4, 0.35% to 0.5% memory CD8. Memory subsets generally showed lower estimated richness than naive subsets.

The chain employs TRBV10-3 and TRBJ2-1, with D possibly matching TRBD2 (6 bases). This sequence was found in a man aged 18 to 30 in good health. Some clones in this sample may be carry-over from other donors' samples. Sequencing was carried out using memory CD4+ T cells from PBMCs. The subset denotes: CD45RA-negative fraction. CDR3 in DNA: TGTGCCATCACACGGGAGTTAACCTACAATGAGCAGTTCTTC. Translated: CAITRELTYNEQFF.